The sequence of this T cell receptor beta chain was determined in a study of blood T cell repertoires in COVID-19. Study context: Nucleic acid was either cDNA or gDNA, and it came from T cells, B-cell-depleted T cells, or PBMCs.

Here immunoSEQ multiplex PCR was the method, and the copy in TCRdb shows in-frame clones only, minus some. The data contain about 320,000 clones, over 75% of them singletons. This clone was seen a handful of times. Germline V gene sequence: CDR1 WNHNN, CDR2 SYGVQD (reference sequence). The CDR3 length is 15 residues. V lost 0 bases, J lost 3 bases, and 12 bases lay in between. The TCR sequence derives from a human donor in a cohort sampled during active COVID-19. This chain uses TRBV10-1 with TRBJ2-7; tentative D call: TRBD2 (5 bases). The sequencing input was peripheral blood. In nucleotides, the CDR3 is TGCGCCAGCAGTGAGTCGAGGCAGGAGGACTACGAGCAGTACTTC. It encodes CASSESRQEDYEQYF.